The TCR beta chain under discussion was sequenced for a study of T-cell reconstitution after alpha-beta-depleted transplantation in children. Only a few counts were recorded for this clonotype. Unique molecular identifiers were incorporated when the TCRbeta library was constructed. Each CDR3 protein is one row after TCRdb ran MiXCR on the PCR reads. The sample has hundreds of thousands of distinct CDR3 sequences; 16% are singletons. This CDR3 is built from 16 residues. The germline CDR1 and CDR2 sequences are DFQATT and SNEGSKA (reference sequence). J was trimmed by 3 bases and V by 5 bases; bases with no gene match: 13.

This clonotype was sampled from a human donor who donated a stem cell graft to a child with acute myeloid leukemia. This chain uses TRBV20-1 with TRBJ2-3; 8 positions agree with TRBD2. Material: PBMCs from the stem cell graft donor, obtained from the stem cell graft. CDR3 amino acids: CSAEGNYSGETDTQYF. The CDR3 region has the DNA TGCAGTGCTGAGGGGAACTATAGCGGGGAGACAGATACGCAGTATTTT.